The 18 T cell receptor beta chains presented below share a single source sample, sequenced in a study of Ad26.COV2.S vaccination and SARS-CoV-2 variants. Treatment meaning: around 19 received Ad26.COV2.S at low or high dose, single or two shots; about five received placebo; per-sample allocation not given. Day 63 following the first vaccine or placebo injection was when the samples were taken. Produced via immunoSEQ multiplex PCR; TCRdb's table is partial and in-frame only. The repertoire holds 400,000 to 500,000 clones, with approximately 92% as singletons. The source was peripheral blood, collected in a trial of Ad26.COV2.S vaccine versus placebo. The receptors were sampled from a person aged 18-65 years who received the Ad26.COV2.S COVID-19 vaccine or a placebo.

This sequence joins TRBV3-1 (or the pseudogene TRBV3-2) and TRBJ1-5; D gene unclear. Deletions cut 2 bases from V and 10 bases from J, with 15 bases between. The CDR3 extends over 14 amino acids. Germline assignment: CDR1 LGHDT and CDR2 YNNKEL (reference sequence). CDR3 in DNA: TGTGCCAGCAGCCAATCGGTGGGTTCTTCACCCCAGCATTTT. It specifies CASSQSVGSSPQHF.

This chain links TRBV4-1 with TRBJ2-3, with TRBD2 as a possible D gene (6 bases). V was pared by 2 bases and J by 6 bases, with 9 bases between. Germline CDR1 is MGHRA and CDR2 is YSYEKL. The CDR3 is 13 residues long. CDR3 sequence: CASSQWRVDTQYF. DNA for the CDR3: TGCGCCAGCAGCCAATGGAGGGTCGATACGCAGTATTTT.

The gene calls are TRBV2 and TRBJ2-7; D remains ambiguous. The CDR3 length is 13 residues. Germline V gene sequence: CDR1 SNHLY, CDR2 FYNNEI. V gave up 3 bases and J gave up 5 bases, with 11 bases separating them. The CDR3 DNA reads as TGTGCCAGCAGTGATGGGCCTGTGGACGAGCAGTACTTC. Its protein is CASSDGPVDEQYF.

Comments on this clone: One junction end does not reproduce the germline sequence, and a read error may be involved. V gene TRBV2 combines with J gene TRBJ2-3; 7 bases align to TRBD2. Germline V gene data show CDR1 as SNHLY and CDR2 as FYNNEI. The CDR3 runs to 12 residues. This CDR3 reads CASSGNTDTQYF. The CDR3 DNA sequence: TGTGCAAGCAGCGGGAACACAGATACGCAGTATTTT. The full variable domain, rest sourced from reference TRBV2 and TRBJ2-3, is EPEVTQTPSHQVTQMGQEVILRCVPISNHLYFYWYRQILGQKVEFLVSFYNNEISEKSEIFDDQFSVERPDGSNFTLKIRSTKLEDSAMYFCASSGNTDTQYFGPGTRLTVL.

This rearrangement joins TRBV5-4 to TRBJ1-1; D possibly corresponds to TRBD1 (5 bases). Germline values: CDR1 SGHNT, CDR2 YYREEE (reference sequence). This CDR3 spans 13 amino acids. The germline V and J ends were trimmed by 6 bases and 4 bases, with 13 bases remaining between them. DNA of the CDR3: TGTGCCAGCAAAGGACCGGGGGTCACTGAAGCTTTCTTT. This encodes CASKGPGVTEAFF.

The chain uses TRBV19 and TRBJ1-2; perhaps TRBD1 as D (5 bases). The V end lost 5 bases, the J end lost 2 bases, and 12 bases lay between the germline ends. This CDR3 has 14 residues. CDR1 LNHDA and CDR2 SQIVND come from the germline V gene (reference sequence). The DNA for the CDR3 is TGTGCCAGTAGTGCCCCTCGGGGGAACTATGGCTACACCTTC. Its protein is CASSAPRGNYGYTF.

J is TRBJ1-5 and V is TRBV28, with D unclear. Trimming stripped 5 bases from V and 6 bases from J, with 20 bases between. The CDR3 runs 16 residues. Looked up from germline, CDR1 is MDHEN and CDR2 is SYDVKM. The CDR3 is CASSIPIGGGSQPQHF. The CDR3 DNA follows: TGTGCCAGCAGTATCCCCATTGGTGGAGGAAGTCAGCCCCAGCATTTT.

The CDR3 region has the DNA TGCGCCAGCAGCTTGTTAGAAGGTTCGGCCATGCAGTACTTC. It yields the protein CASSLLEGSAMQYF. The chain is built from TRBV5-1 and TRBJ2-5, with D uncertain. The germline V gene encodes CDR1 SGHRS and CDR2 YFSETQ. The V end lost 1 base, the J end lost 11 bases, and 18 bases lay between the germline ends. The length of the CDR3 is 14 residues. Full variable domain (remainder filled in from reference TRBV5-1 and TRBJ2-5): KAGVTQTPRYLIKTRGQQVTLSCSPISGHRSVSWYQQTPGQGLQFLFEYFSETQRNKGNFPGRFSGRQFSNSRSEMNVSTLELGDSALYLCASSLLEGSAMQYFGPGTRLLVL.

The rearrangement joins TRBV5-1 to TRBJ2-1, with 12 bases matching TRBD2. The V segment lost 0 bases and the J segment 7 bases; nucleotides outside the gene matches: 2. CDR3 length: 15 amino acids. Germline V gene lookup returns CDR1 SGHRS and CDR2 YFSETQ. The CDR3 DNA reads as TGCGCCAGCAGCTTGGCCGGGACTAGCGGGAATGAGCAGTTCTTC. Translating gives CASSLAGTSGNEQFF.

This chain connects TRBV4-3 to TRBJ2-3; 9 bases are shared with TRBD2. Germline assignment: CDR1 LGHNA and CDR2 YSLEER. The CDR3 length is 19 residues. J was trimmed by 0 bases and V by 0 bases; bases with no gene match: 10. The CDR3 region is CASSQDQFSGGLSTDTQYF. The CDR3 region has the DNA TGCGCCAGCAGCCAAGATCAGTTTAGCGGGGGCCTCAGCACAGATACGCAGTATTTT.

The V call is TRBV11-3, the J call TRBJ2-7, with 11 bases lining up with TRBD1. V trimming: 2 bases; J trimming: 3 bases; junction bases outside the gene matches: 3. The germline CDR1 and CDR2 sequences are SGHNT and YENEEA. The CDR3 has 15 amino acids. The CDR3: CASSLQGTGGYEQYV. The DNA of the CDR3 is TGTGCCAGCAGCTTACAAGGGACAGGGGGCTACGAGCAGTACGTC.

The chain combines TRBV7-6 with TRBJ2-2; no clear D. Trimming took 7 bases from V and 0 from J, leaving 12 bases between them. Germline V gene sequence: CDR1 SGHVS, CDR2 FNYEAQ. The CDR3 runs 15 residues. In DNA form, the CDR3 reads TGTGCCAGCATCCTAGGTGCTGCGAACACCGGGGAGCTGTTTTTT. It translates to CASILGAANTGELFF. The whole variable domain, remainder taken from reference TRBV7-6 and TRBJ2-2, is GAGVSQSPRYKVTKRGQDVALRCDPISGHVSLYWYRQALGQGPEFLTYFNYEAQQDKSGLPNDRFSAERPEGSISTLTIQRTEQRDSAMYRCASILGAANTGELFFGEGSRLTVL.

This clone has only a few counts. The rearrangement uses TRBV2 and TRBJ1-2; D ambiguous. Deletions cut 4 bases from V and 5 bases from J, with 11 bases between. Looked up from germline, CDR1 is SNHLY and CDR2 is FYNNEI. This CDR3 region has 13 residues. The CDR3 DNA follows: TGTGCCAGCAGTGTGGACGGAGGGTATGGCTACACCTTC. Protein product: CASSVDGGYGYTF.

The rearrangement uses TRBV7-2 and TRBJ1-1; D gene uncertain. Per germline, CDR1 SGHTA and CDR2 FQGNSA. Trimming removed 2 bases from V and 2 bases from J, with 9 bases in between. The CDR3 extends over 14 amino acids. The CDR3 DNA reads as TGTGCCAGCAGCTTATATACAGTAAACACTGAAGCTTTCTTT. The encoded protein is CASSLYTVNTEAFF.

The CDR3 reads CSVQNTETYEQYV. CDR3 DNA sequence: TGCAGCGTACAAAATACGGAGACCTACGAGCAGTACGTC. The V gene is TRBV29-1, the J gene TRBJ2-7; unclear D gene. The ends were cut back, 6 bases at V and 2 bases at J, with 14 bases in the middle. The CDR3 loop spans 13 amino acids. Germline assignment: CDR1 SQVTM and CDR2 ANQGSEA.

The rearrangement joins TRBV6-1 to TRBJ1-2; no reliable D call. With 3 bases removed from V and 0 bases from J, the gap between germline ends came to 5 bases. The CDR3 runs 13 residues. Germline V gene sequence: CDR1 MNHNS, CDR2 SASEGT. CDR3 DNA sequence: TGTGCCAGCAGTGAGGGCACTAACTATGGCTACACCTTC. Residues: CASSEGTNYGYTF.

The rearrangement uses TRBV5-6 and TRBJ1-3; D unresolved. Trimming left V 4 bases short and J 0 bases short, with 17 bases between. The CDR3 spans 17 residues. Looked up from germline, CDR1 is SGHDT and CDR2 is YYEEEE. The CDR3 loop reads CASSIIATGYSGNTIYF. The DNA of the CDR3 is TGTGCCAGCAGCATAATCGCGACTGGTTACTCTGGAAACACCATATATTTT.

The V and J genes are TRBV7-9 and TRBJ2-7, with TRBD2 as a possible D gene (5 bases). The germline gives CDR1 SEHNR, CDR2 FQNEAQ (reference sequence). The CDR3 contains 13 residues. Trimming stripped 6 bases from V and 4 bases from J, with 13 bases between. The CDR3 nucleotides read TGTGCCAGCAGTAGAGGACGGGAATACGAGCAGTACGTC. This codes for CASSRGREYEQYV.